The 17 T cell receptor beta chains below were found in one sample sequenced in a study of shared clonotypes between healthy human individuals. Using immunoSEQ multiplex PCR, the repertoire was profiled, and TCRdb retains in-frame clones only, with some absent. The sample consists of a few million clones, around nine tenths of them appearing once. The sequencing input was naive CD4+ T cells sorted from blood. Subset described: CD45RA+ positively selected. Receptors originate from a man between 18 and 35 years old in good health.

V is TRBV10-3 and J is TRBJ2-1; D call uncertain. Germline CDR1 and CDR2: ENHRY and SYGVKD. The CDR3 has 13 amino acids. The ends were cut back, 10 bases at V and 0 bases at J, with 10 bases in the middle. In DNA form, the CDR3 reads TGTGCCACCCGCCGCGGCTCCTACAATGAGCAGTTCTTC. It yields the protein CATRRGSYNEQFF.

This clone was detected once. The chain links TRBV27 to TRBJ2-7; D is possibly TRBD2 (6 bases). Trimming took 1 base from V and 5 from J, leaving 24 bases between them. CDR3 length: 18 amino acids. Per the germline V gene, CDR1 is MNHEY and CDR2 is SMNVEV (reference sequence). The CDR3 region is CASSLYGGEIGSNHEQYF. In nucleotides, the CDR3 is TGTGCCAGCAGTTTATACGGGGGAGAGATCGGGAGTAATCACGAGCAGTACTTC.

This rearrangement joins TRBV7-9 to TRBJ1-4; tentatively, D is TRBD1 (5 bases). The CDR3 is 12 residues long. The V and J ends lost 4 bases and 14 bases respectively, with 14 bases between them. CDR1 is SEHNR, CDR2 FQNEAQ, per germline (reference sequence). The CDR3 coding sequence is TGTGCCAGCAGCTCCCCAAGGCAGGGTCTGTTTTTT. It yields the protein CASSSPRQGLFF.

This clone has just one count. The J gene is TRBJ1-1, the V gene TRBV27; possibly TRBD1 for D (6 bases). Trimming pared 2 bases from V and 10 bases from J, leaving 11 bases between. CDR1 MNHEY and CDR2 SMNVEV come from the germline V gene (reference sequence). The CDR3 loop spans 12 amino acids. Written as DNA, the CDR3 is TGTGCCAGCAGTTTAGGGGGGCCTGGAGCTTTCTTT. Its protein product is CASSLGGPGAFF.

This chain links TRBV7-9 with TRBJ2-2; D tentatively fits TRBD1 or TRBD2 (5 bases each). V was pared by 5 bases and J by 6 bases, with 16 bases between. Germline V lookup: CDR1 SEHNR, CDR2 FQNEAQ (reference sequence). This CDR3 is built from 15 residues. Written as DNA, the CDR3 is TGTGCCAGCAGCCGTGGGACCAGCGGTTCCGGGGAGCTGTTTTTT. The encoded protein is CASSRGTSGSGELFF.

On this clone: Other DNA variants within this sample encode the same CDR3. This chain links TRBV9 with TRBJ2-5; 11 nucleotides line up with TRBD2. J gave up 1 base and V 2 bases, and 4 bases lay outside the gene matches. The CDR3 sequence is 16 residues long. The V gene's germline CDR1 is SGDLS and CDR2 YYNGEE. For the CDR3, the DNA is TGTGCCAGCAGCGTGGCAACTAGCGGGGGCCAAGAGACCCAGTACTTC. Translation: CASSVATSGGQETQYF.

The J gene is TRBJ2-4, the V gene TRBV2, with D unresolved. The V gene's germline CDR1 is SNHLY and CDR2 FYNNEI. The length of the CDR3 is 13 residues. V was cut by 5 bases and J by 3 bases, with 8 bases left in between. CDR3 loop: CASSFYGKNIQYF. The CDR3 DNA is TGTGCCAGCAGTTTTTACGGCAAAAACATTCAGTACTTC.

The genes are TRBV30 and TRBJ2-1, with 7 bases identical to TRBD1. V shed 0 bases, J shed 12 bases, and the junction held 2 bases outside the gene matches. CDR1 is GTSNPN, CDR2 SVGIG, per germline (reference sequence). This CDR3 spans 11 amino acids. The CDR3 nucleotides are TGTGCCTGGAGTGTACGGGACAGGCAGTTCTTC. It encodes CAWSVRDRQFF. The full variable domain, completed using reference TRBV30 and TRBJ2-1, is SQTIHQWPATLVQPVGSPLSLECTVEGTSNPNLYWYRQAAGRGLQLLFYSVGIGQISSEVPQNLSASRPQDRQFILSSKKLLLSDSGFYLCAWSVRDRQFFGPGTRLTVL.

The rearrangement links TRBV11-1 to TRBJ1-3; D is ambiguous. The V and J ends lost 2 bases and 4 bases respectively, with 9 bases between them. Germline values: CDR1 SGHAT, CDR2 FQDESV (reference sequence). The CDR3 length is 14 residues. Written as DNA, the CDR3 is TGTGCCAGCAGCTTAACCGGGTTCGGAAACACCATATATTTT. Translating gives CASSLTGFGNTIYF.

The chain is built from TRBV15 and TRBJ2-7; D might be TRBD1 or TRBD2, each matching 5 bases. Germline lookup yields CDR1 LNHNV and CDR2 YYDKDF (reference sequence). This CDR3 contains 16 residues. V gave up 5 bases and J gave up 0 bases, with 17 bases separating them. The CDR3 nucleotides read TGTGCCACCAGCGACCCCGGGACGGCGAGCTCCTACGAGCAGTACTTC. This gives the protein CATSDPGTASSYEQYF.

This clone appeared a single time. The V gene is TRBV11-2, the J gene TRBJ2-3, with D unresolved. Germline V gene sequence: CDR1 SGHAT, CDR2 FQNNGV. CDR3 size: 15 residues. Trimming shortened V by 0 bases and J by 11 bases, and 18 bases separated the two germline ends. CDR3 sequence: CASSLESVLFSRQYF. CDR3 nucleotide sequence: TGTGCCAGCAGCTTAGAGTCGGTTCTATTCTCCAGGCAGTATTTT.

The J gene is TRBJ2-5, the V gene TRBV18; D perhaps matches TRBD1 (8 bases). CDR1 is KGHSH, CDR2 LQKENI, per germline. The CDR3 is 16 residues long. V was trimmed by 4 bases and J by 5 bases, leaving 20 bases between them. CDR3 amino acids: CASSQRATGGEETQYF. For the CDR3, the DNA is TGTGCCAGCTCACAACGGGCAACAGGGGGGGAGGAGACCCAGTACTTC.

The chain has TRBV25-1 and TRBJ1-3; 9 bases match TRBD1. J lost 4 bases, V lost 5 bases, and 12 bases had no gene match. Germline V lookup: CDR1 MGHDK, CDR2 SYGVNS. CDR3 length: 17 amino acids. The CDR3 sequence is CASSRQGDLVSGNTIYF. DNA for the CDR3: TGTGCCAGCAGTCGACAGGGGGATCTGGTATCCGGAAACACCATATATTTT. The entire variable domain, with the rest obtained from reference TRBV25-1 and TRBJ1-3, is as follows: EADIYQTPRYLVIGTGKKITLECSQTMGHDKMYWYQQDPGMELHLIHYSYGVNSTEKGDLSSESTVSRIRTEHFPLTLESARPSHTSQYLCASSRQGDLVSGNTIYFGEGSWLTVV.

The genes are TRBV5-1 and TRBJ1-1; 9 bases fit TRBD1. Germline lookup yields CDR1 SGHRS and CDR2 YFSETQ. V was clipped by 1 base and J by 4 bases; unmatched bases: 8. This CDR3 spans 16 amino acids. This chain's CDR3 is CASSLRLGQGTTEAFF. CDR3 coding DNA: TGCGCCAGCAGCTTGCGATTAGGACAGGGGACCACTGAAGCTTTCTTT.

This clone was detected once. V and J are TRBV28 and TRBJ2-3; 7 bases map to TRBD1. Losses at the gene ends were 6 bases for V and 4 bases for J; bases not matched to a gene: 10. CDR3 length: 15 residues. CDR1 MDHEN and CDR2 SYDVKM come from the germline V gene. The DNA of the CDR3 is TGTGCCAGCAGGGAACAGGGGAGTTTTTCAGATACGCAGTATTTT. Its protein is CASREQGSFSDTQYF.

This clone was seen more than once but under ten times. J is TRBJ1-6 and V is TRBV7-3; D uncertain. Between the trimmed V and J ends, which lost 2 bases and 6 bases, there was a span of 11 bases. Germline V lookup: CDR1 SGHTA, CDR2 FQGTGA. CDR3 length: 15 amino acids. CDR3 sequence (DNA): TGTGCCAGCAGCTTATTCCGCTTGACTAATTCACCCCTCCACTTT. It specifies CASSLFRLTNSPLHF.

The V call is TRBV29-1, the J call TRBJ1-5; TRBD1 is a possible D gene (5 bases). The germline V and J ends were trimmed by 1 base and 6 bases, with 10 bases remaining between them. The CDR3 sequence is 13 residues long. Germline loops: CDR1 SQVTM, CDR2 ANQGSEA. The CDR3, as DNA: TGCAGCGTTGAAGGACAGCTGGGTCAGCCCCAGCATTTT. Residues: CSVEGQLGQPQHF.